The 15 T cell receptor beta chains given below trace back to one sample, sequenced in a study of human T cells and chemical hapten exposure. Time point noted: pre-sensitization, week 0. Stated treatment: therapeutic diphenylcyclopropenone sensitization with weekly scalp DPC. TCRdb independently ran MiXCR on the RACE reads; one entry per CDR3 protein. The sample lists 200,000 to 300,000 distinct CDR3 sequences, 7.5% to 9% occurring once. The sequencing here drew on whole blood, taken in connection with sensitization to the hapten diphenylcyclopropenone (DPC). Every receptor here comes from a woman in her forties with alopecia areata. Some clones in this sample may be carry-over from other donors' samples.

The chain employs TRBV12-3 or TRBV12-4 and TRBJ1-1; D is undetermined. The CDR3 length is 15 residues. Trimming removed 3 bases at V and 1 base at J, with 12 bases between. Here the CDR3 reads CASSLGLRGNTEAFF. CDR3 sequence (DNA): TGTGCCAGCAGTTTGGGCTTGAGAGGGAACACTGAAGCTTTCTTT.

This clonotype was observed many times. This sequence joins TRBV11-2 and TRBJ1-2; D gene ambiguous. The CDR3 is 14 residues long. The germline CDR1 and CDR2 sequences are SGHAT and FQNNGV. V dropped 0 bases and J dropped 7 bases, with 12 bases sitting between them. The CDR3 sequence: CASSLDLLRAGYTF. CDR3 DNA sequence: TGTGCCAGCAGCTTAGATCTTTTGAGAGCTGGCTACACCTTC.

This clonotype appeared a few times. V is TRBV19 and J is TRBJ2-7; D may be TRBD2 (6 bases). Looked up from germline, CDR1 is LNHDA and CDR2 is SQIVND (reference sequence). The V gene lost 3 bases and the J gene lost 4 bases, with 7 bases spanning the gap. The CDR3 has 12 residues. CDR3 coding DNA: TGTGCCAGTAGTATGGCGGGGTACGAGCAGTACTTC. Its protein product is CASSMAGYEQYF. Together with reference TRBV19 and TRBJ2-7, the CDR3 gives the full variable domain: DGGITQSPKYLFRKEGQNVTLSCEQNLNHDAMYWYRQDPGQGLRLIYYSQIVNDFQKGDIAEGYSVSREKKESFPLTVTSAQKNPTAFYLCASSMAGYEQYFGPGTRLTVT.

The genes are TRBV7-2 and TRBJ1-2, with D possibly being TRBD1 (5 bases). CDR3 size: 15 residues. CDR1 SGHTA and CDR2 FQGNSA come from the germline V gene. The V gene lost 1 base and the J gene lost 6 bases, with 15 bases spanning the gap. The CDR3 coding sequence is TGTGCCAGCAGCTTAGTGAGTACTCCGGGACATGGCTACACCTTC. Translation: CASSLVSTPGHGYTF.

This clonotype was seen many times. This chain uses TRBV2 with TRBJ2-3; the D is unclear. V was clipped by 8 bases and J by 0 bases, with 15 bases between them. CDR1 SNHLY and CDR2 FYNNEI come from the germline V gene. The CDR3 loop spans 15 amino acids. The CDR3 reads CASSFPVFSTDTQYF. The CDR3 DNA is TGTGCCAGCTCCTTTCCGGTCTTTAGCACAGATACGCAGTATTTT.

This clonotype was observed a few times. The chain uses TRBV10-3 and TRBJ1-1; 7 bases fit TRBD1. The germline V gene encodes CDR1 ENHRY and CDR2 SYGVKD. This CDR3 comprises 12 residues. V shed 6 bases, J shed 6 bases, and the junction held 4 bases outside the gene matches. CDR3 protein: CAISGTAAEAFF. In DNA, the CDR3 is TGTGCCATCAGCGGGACAGCGGCTGAAGCTTTCTTT.

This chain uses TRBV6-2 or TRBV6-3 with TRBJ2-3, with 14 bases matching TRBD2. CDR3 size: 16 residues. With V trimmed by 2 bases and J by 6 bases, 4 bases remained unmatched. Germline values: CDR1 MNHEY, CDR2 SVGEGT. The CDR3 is CASSYGTSGSMDTQYF. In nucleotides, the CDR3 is TGTGCCAGCAGTTACGGGACTAGCGGGAGTATGGATACGCAGTATTTT.

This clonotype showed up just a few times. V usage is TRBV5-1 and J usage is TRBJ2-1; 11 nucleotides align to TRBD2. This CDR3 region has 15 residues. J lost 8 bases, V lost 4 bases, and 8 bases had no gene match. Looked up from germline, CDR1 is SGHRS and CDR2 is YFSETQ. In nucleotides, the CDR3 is TGCGCCAGCAGCGCCGTAGCGGGAGGGTTTCATGAGCAGTTCTTC. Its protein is CASSAVAGGFHEQFF.

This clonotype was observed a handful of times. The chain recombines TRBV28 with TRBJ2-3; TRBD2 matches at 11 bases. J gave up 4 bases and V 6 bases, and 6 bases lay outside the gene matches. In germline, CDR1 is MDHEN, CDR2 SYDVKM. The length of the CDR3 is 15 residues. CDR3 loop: CASRPAGLAADTQYF. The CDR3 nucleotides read TGTGCCAGCAGACCAGCGGGACTAGCGGCAGATACGCAGTATTTT.

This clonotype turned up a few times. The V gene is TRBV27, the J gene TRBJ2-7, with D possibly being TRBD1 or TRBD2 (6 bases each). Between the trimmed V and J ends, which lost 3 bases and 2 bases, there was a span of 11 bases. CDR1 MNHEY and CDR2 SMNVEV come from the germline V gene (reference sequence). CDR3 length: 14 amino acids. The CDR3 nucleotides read TGTGCCAGCAGTTTTTCGGGGGCCGCCTACGAGCAGTACTTC. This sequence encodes CASSFSGAAYEQYF.

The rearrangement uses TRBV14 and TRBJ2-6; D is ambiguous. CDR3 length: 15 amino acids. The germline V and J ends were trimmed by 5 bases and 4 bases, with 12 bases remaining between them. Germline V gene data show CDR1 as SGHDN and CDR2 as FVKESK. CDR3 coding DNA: TGTGCCAGCAGCGGACCCTCCCTCGGGGCCAACGTCCTGACTTTC. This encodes CASSGPSLGANVLTF.

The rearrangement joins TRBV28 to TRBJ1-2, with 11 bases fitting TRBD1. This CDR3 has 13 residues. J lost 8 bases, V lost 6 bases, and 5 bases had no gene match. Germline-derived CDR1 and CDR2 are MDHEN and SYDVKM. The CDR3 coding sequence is TGTGCCAGCAGAAAGGACAGGGGGCAGGGCTACACCTTC. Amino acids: CASRKDRGQGYTF.

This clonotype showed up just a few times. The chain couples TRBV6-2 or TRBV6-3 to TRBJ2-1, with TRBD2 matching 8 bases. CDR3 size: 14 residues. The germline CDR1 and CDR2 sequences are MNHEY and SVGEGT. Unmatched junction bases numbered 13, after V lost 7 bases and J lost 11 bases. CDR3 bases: TGTGCCAGCATTCGAGAAAGAAGCGGGAGTAAGCAGTTCTTC. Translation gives CASIRERSGSKQFF.

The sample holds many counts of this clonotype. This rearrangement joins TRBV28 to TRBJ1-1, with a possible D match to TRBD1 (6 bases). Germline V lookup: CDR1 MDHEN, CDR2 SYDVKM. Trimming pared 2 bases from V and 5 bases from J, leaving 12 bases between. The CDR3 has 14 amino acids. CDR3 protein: CASSLGAQGTEAFF. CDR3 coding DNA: TGTGCCAGCAGTTTAGGGGCCCAGGGGACTGAAGCTTTCTTT. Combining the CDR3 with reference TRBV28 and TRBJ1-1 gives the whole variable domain DVKVTQSSRYLVKRTGEKVFLECVQDMDHENMFWYRQDPGLGLRLIYFSYDVKMKEKGDIPEGYSVSREKKERFSLILESASTNQTSMYLCASSLGAQGTEAFFGQGTRLTVV.

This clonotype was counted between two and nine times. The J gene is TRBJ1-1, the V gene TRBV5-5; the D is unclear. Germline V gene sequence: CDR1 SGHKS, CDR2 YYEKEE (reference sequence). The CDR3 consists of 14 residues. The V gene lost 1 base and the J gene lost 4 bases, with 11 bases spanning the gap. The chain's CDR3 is CASSLTELGTEAFF. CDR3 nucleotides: TGTGCCAGCAGCTTGACCGAACTGGGCACTGAAGCTTTCTTT.